The following is a TCR beta chain sequence with its context. The method was immunoSEQ multiplex PCR; TCRdb's version includes in-frame clones alone and lacks a portion of them. The table shows roughly 180,000 clones, with approximately 85% occurring only once. The data originate from a study of blood T cell repertoires in COVID-19. V was shortened by 7 bases and J by 2 bases, with 11 bases between the two germline ends. CDR3 length: 13 residues. Per the germline V gene, CDR1 is MNHNY and CDR2 is SVGAGI (reference sequence). The sample consisted of peripheral blood. V and J are TRBV6-6 and TRBJ2-5; tentatively, D is TRBD1 (6 bases). The sequence came from a woman in her sixties with COVID-19, enrolled during active disease. The CDR3 spells CASTGTSQETQYF. CDR3 DNA: TGTGCCAGCACCGGGACAAGTCAAGAGACCCAGTACTTC.